These T cell receptor beta chains were read from a single sample in a study of blood T cells in healthy people across ages. In TCRdb, the 5' RACE reads were re-called with MiXCR into one record per CDR3 protein. In the table there are roughly 1.5 million distinct CDR3 sequences, approximately 43% of which are singletons. Sample: blood. The receptor set was obtained from a woman under 30 in good health. Each CDR3 is given with its conserved first and last residue. D genes are given only for firm matches. Some rows mark clone size as missing; the rest say once, few, many or name a class of expanded clone.

d_call j_call clone_size v_call cdr3_length cdr3_aa cdr3_nt
NA TRBJ1-2 few TRBV15 16 CATSRDGSFGENGYTF TGTGCCACCAGCAGAGATGGCAGTTTTGGAGAAAATGGCTACACCTTC
NA TRBJ1-6 NA TRBV27 15 CASSLASAPNSPLHF TGTGCCAGCAGTTTAGCGTCAGCCCCAAATTCACCCCTCCACTTT
TRBD1 TRBJ1-1 NA TRBV5-1 18 CASSLAYVNRGYFTEAFF TGCGCCAGCAGCTTGGCCTACGTCAACAGGGGGTATTTCACTGAAGCTTTCTTT
NA TRBJ2-1 NA TRBV6-5 15 CASKRPGSSYNEQFF TGTGCCAGCAAGCGTCCAGGGTCGTCCTACAATGAGCAGTTCTTC
NA TRBJ2-1 NA TRBV27 15 CASSLSWGSYNEQFF TGTGCCAGCAGTTTAAGCTGGGGCTCCTACAATGAGCAGTTCTTC
NA TRBJ1-1 NA TRBV20-1 15 CSARDPEGWNTEAFF TGCAGTGCTAGAGATCCTGAGGGCTGGAACACTGAAGCTTTCTTT
NA TRBJ1-2 NA TRBV6-2/TRBV6-3 11 CASSYGHGYTF TGTGCCAGCAGTTACGGGCATGGCTACACCTTC
NA TRBJ2-1 few TRBV6-5 15 CASSYSSPATRGQFF TGTGCCAGCAGTTACTCGAGTCCAGCAACCCGAGGTCAGTTCTTC
NA TRBJ1-2 NA TRBV4-1 16 CASSQDRGGFLYGYTF TGCGCCAGCAGCCAAGACCGGGGGGGATTTCTCTATGGCTACACCTTC
NA TRBJ2-3 NA TRBV7-2 17 CASSSTTIAGRTDTQYF TGTGCCAGCAGCTCCACGACAATTGCGGGGAGAACAGATACGCAGTATTTT
NA TRBJ2-1 few TRBV27 15 CASRNSREYYNEQFF TGTGCCAGCAGGAATAGCCGGGAGTACTACAATGAGCAGTTCTTC
TRBD1 TRBJ1-1 few TRBV5-1 14 CASRTGQGSTEAFF TGCGCCAGCAGAACCGGACAGGGGAGCACTGAAGCTTTCTTT
NA TRBJ2-5 once TRBV5-8 14 CATSVGLAPETQYF TGTGCCACCAGCGTAGGGCTAGCCCCAGAGACCCAGTACTTC
NA TRBJ2-1 NA TRBV9 15 CASSVDVGSYNEQFF TGTGCCAGCAGCGTAGATGTGGGCTCCTACAATGAGCAGTTCTTC
NA TRBJ1-2 NA TRBV7-9 16 CASSLALVHNGYGYTF TGTGCCAGCAGCTTAGCTCTCGTTCATAATGGTTATGGCTACACCTTC
NA TRBJ1-6 NA TRBV12-3/TRBV12-4 13 CASIGQNNSPLHF TGTGCCAGCATCGGGCAGAATAATTCACCCCTCCACTTT
NA TRBJ2-7 NA TRBV4-2 12 CASSPVGLEQYF TGTGCCAGCAGCCCCGTCGGCCTCGAGCAGTACTTC
TRBD1 TRBJ1-6 few TRBV6-5 14 CASSRQGANSPLHF TGTGCCAGCAGTCGACAGGGTGCTAATTCACCCCTCCACTTT
TRBD1 TRBJ2-1 few TRBV27 14 CASSLDRGDNEQFF TGTGCCAGCAGTTTAGACAGGGGGGACAATGAGCAGTTCTTC
NA TRBJ2-5 many TRBV4-3 13 CASSQQGSETQYF TGCGCCAGCAGCCAACAGGGTTCGGAGACCCAGTACTTC
NA TRBJ1-4 NA TRBV29-1 15 CSVEDQEGFREKLFF TGCAGCGTTGAAGATCAGGAGGGTTTTCGGGAAAAACTGTTTTTT
NA TRBJ1-2 few TRBV6-5 15 CASSQGLPILYGYTF TGTGCCAGCAGTCAGGGCCTGCCTATACTCTATGGCTACACCTTC
TRBD1 TRBJ1-5 NA TRBV2 17 CASRARDRGRGNQPQHF TGTGCCAGCAGGGCCCGGGACAGGGGGCGCGGCAATCAGCCCCAGCATTTT
NA TRBJ2-7 NA TRBV6-5 16 CASSTGRTSGRYEQYF TGTGCCAGCAGTACGGGGCGGACCTCGGGCAGGTATGAGCAGTACTTC
NA TRBJ1-1 few TRBV24-1 14 CATSDRDTLGVTFF TGTGCCACCAGTGACCGGGACACCTTGGGGGTAACTTTCTTT